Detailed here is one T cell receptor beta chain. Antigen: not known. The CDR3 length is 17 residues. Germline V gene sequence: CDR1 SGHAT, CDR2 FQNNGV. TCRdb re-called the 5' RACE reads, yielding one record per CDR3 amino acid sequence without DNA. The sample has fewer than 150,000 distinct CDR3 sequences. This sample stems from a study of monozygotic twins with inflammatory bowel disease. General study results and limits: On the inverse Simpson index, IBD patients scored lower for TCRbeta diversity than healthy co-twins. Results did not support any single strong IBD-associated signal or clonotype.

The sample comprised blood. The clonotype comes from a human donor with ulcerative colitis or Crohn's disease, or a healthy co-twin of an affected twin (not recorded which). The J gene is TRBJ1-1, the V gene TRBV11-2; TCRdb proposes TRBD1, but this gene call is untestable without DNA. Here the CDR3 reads CACSLAKGAGRVTEAFF.